This entry is about one T cell receptor (beta chain). Which antigen it targets is not known. No much larger clonotype is one base removed from it; base qualities were not supplied. The source of the sample is a study of shared T cell receptors in the human thymus (dated by TCRdb to the early 2020s). Some background on the complete study: The study examined how the human thymus generates shared, self-reactive T-cell receptor alpha chains.

Library preparation was by the immunoSEQ multiplex PCR assay. Sourced from immuneACCESS, this table was stored by TCRdb with only in-frame sequences that have V and J called. A share of the clones is absent; for the studies checked, an unresolved V gene accounts for under half, and the remainder has no known explanation. Within this sample are roughly 710,000 clones, with roughly 88% of them counted one time only. The ten largest clones take up about 0.011% of the sample. From cysteine to phenylalanine, the CDR3 is 17 amino acids long. The sequence is cut down to CDR3 DNA, 51 bases in frame from base 1. V gives up 1 base and J gives up 2 bases, and the segment between their germline ends measures 16 bases. CDR1 SGHRS and CDR2 YFSETQ are derived from the germline V gene. The same data also went into a second study, on human thymus T cells. In that second paper, the authors write: In Finland, the donors were immunologically healthy infants who were having open corrective cardiac surgery for congenital heart defects. Thymus tissue was obtained as surgical resects removed during corrective cardiac surgery. Both the thymic and the peripheral blood repertoires appeared to show biased V and J gene segment usage. The related research found that thymic TCR repertoires overlapped highly between unrelated individuals. TCR alpha and beta repertoires from seven to nine infant thymus samples and four related peripheral blood samples were characterized in the study. Donor ages ranging from roughly 6 to 244 days were recorded, and five to seven male and a couple of female infants were included in the cohort. Thymocytes were mechanically released from the tissue and were stored as pellets of roughly 10-32 million cells at -70 degrees C. Genomic DNA was extracted from frozen cell pellets with a QIAsymphony instrument. Using the immunoSEQ multiplex PCR assay, the TCRB and TCRAD loci were amplified from a standardized quantity of quality-controlled genomic DNA. The amplicons spanned the V(D)J region and were long enough to cover the CDR3 and allow V and J genes to be identified. The commercial immunoSEQ service was used to sequence amplicons on an Illumina platform. Corrections for primer bias and sequencing errors followed previously described methods, while TCRAD and TCRB definitions were based on the IMGT database. immunoSEQ Analyzer 3.0 and VDJTools were used for repertoire analysis, which covered basic statistics, V/J segment usage, diversity estimates, rarefaction and pairwise overlap. Diversity was estimated with Chao1, ChaoE, Efron-Thisted, Shannon and inverse Simpson indices, and also on datasets down-sampled to the smallest sample. For repertoire overlap, CDR3 nucleotide sequence, V gene and J gene had to match strictly, and clustering was done by Jaccard-based multidimensional scaling. On average, thymus samples yielded around 800,000 unique TCRB clonotypes, whereas blood samples yielded about 84,000.

The sequence derives from a girl under three years old with a congenital heart defect. Donor details come from another sample of the same person, matched by shared clones. The sequencing sample was made of thymocytes. Here the chain combines TRBV5-1 and TRBJ1-3, with a tentative D gene TRBD1 over 6 matching bases. The CDR3 in this case is CASSLNFLGQAGNTIYF. The DNA sequence is given as TGCGCCAGCAGCTTGAATTTTTTGGGACAAGCTGGAAACACCATATATTTT.